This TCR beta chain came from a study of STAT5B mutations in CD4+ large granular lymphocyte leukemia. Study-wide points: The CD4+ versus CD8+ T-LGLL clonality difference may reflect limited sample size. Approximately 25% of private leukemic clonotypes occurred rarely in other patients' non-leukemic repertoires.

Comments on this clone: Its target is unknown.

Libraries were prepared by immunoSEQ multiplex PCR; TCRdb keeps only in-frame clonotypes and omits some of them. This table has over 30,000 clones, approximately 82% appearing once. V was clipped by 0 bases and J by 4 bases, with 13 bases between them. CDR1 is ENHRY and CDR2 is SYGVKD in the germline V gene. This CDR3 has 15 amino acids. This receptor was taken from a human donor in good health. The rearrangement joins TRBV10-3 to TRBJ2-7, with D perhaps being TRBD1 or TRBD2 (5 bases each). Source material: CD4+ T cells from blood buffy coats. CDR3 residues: CAISESGPYEYEQYF. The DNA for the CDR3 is TGTGCCATCAGTGAGTCGGGACCCTATGAGTACGAGCAGTACTTC.